Sequencing of this TCR beta chain was carried out in a study of tumour-infiltrating T cells in Burkitt lymphoma. Study summary: Productive clonality predicted overall and progression-free survival.

This clone came up a few times. Only in-frame clones appear in the TCRdb table, and some are missing; sequencing was by immunoSEQ multiplex PCR. The sample has about 9,200 clones, roughly 60% seen once; the top ten hold just over 5.5%. Trimming at V came to 6 bases and at J to 7 bases, leaving 12 bases not matched to a gene. The CDR3 consists of 16 residues. Germline V gene lookup returns CDR1 PRHDT and CDR2 FYEKMQ (reference sequence). This receptor was taken from a human donor with diffuse large B-cell lymphoma. The V gene is TRBV13, the J gene TRBJ1-6; TRBD1 aligns across 7 bases. Sequenced: tumor tissue. The CDR3 here is CASRTGAKADNSPLHF. CDR3 in DNA: TGTGCCAGCAGAACAGGGGCGAAGGCGGACAATTCACCCCTCCACTTT.